One and the same sample provided the 30 T cell receptor beta chains below, sequenced in a study of human T cells and chemical hapten exposure. Time point defined: pre-sensitization, week 0. Treatment given: therapeutic diphenylcyclopropenone sensitization with weekly scalp DPC. Via MiXCR, TCRdb re-called the RACE reads, giving one row per CDR3 protein. The sample includes 300,000 to 400,000 distinct CDR3 sequences, roughly 5.3% of them seen just once. The sequencing here drew on whole blood, taken in connection with sensitization to the hapten diphenylcyclopropenone (DPC). These receptors came from a woman between 50 and 59 years old with alopecia areata. Some clones in this sample may be carry-over from other donors' samples.

This clonotype came up a few times. The chain couples TRBV11-2 to TRBJ2-1, with D unclear. V shed 11 bases and J shed 9 bases, with 20 bases lying between them. The CDR3 runs 13 residues. CDR1 and CDR2 (germline): SGHAT, FQNNGV. CDR3 residues: CAGSLWEGLEQFF. CDR3 sequence (DNA): TGTGCCGGATCATTATGGGAAGGGCTTGAGCAGTTCTTC.

This clonotype appeared a few times. This sequence joins TRBV7-9 and TRBJ1-5; no definite D call. V gave up 2 bases and J gave up 2 bases, with 10 bases separating them. Germline CDR1 and CDR2: SEHNR and FQNEAQ (reference sequence). This CDR3 has 15 residues. CDR3 region: CASSLSGDRNQPQHF. CDR3 coding DNA: TGTGCCAGCAGCTTATCTGGGGATCGCAATCAGCCCCAGCATTTT.

This clonotype was seen at least ten times. The CDR3 DNA follows: TGTGCCAGCAGCGCTCGCGGAGGGCGAAATACGCAGTATTTT. Protein sequence: CASSARGGRNTQYF. The rearrangement uses TRBV7-8 and TRBJ2-3, with D possibly TRBD2 on 6 matching bases. V lost 5 bases, J lost 7 bases, and 16 bases lay in between. The CDR3 runs to 14 residues. CDR1 SGHVS and CDR2 FQNEAQ come from the germline V gene.

This chain links TRBV29-1 with TRBJ1-4, with D hard to call. The V gene lost 0 bases and the J gene lost 8 bases, with 4 bases spanning the gap. Germline CDR1 and CDR2: SQVTM and ANQGSEA. The CDR3 runs 11 residues. The CDR3 sequence: CSVEEREKLFF. In DNA form, the CDR3 reads TGCAGCGTTGAAGAACGAGAAAAACTGTTTTTT.

This clonotype appeared a few times. The V call is TRBV7-2, the J call TRBJ1-2, with D unclear. The V gene's germline CDR1 is SGHTA and CDR2 FQGNSA. V was pared by 5 bases and J by 2 bases, with 12 bases between. The CDR3 is 14 amino acids. CDR3 sequence reads: CASSPQNVNYGYTF. The CDR3 nucleotides are TGTGCCAGCAGCCCCCAGAACGTAAACTATGGCTACACCTTC.

At least ten counts were recorded for this clonotype. This chain links TRBV15 with TRBJ2-7, with a tentative D call TRBD2 (6 bases). V lost 0 bases, J lost 6 bases, and 18 bases lay in between. The germline gives CDR1 LNHNV, CDR2 YYDKDF (reference sequence). CDR3 size: 16 residues. CDR3 DNA sequence: TGTGCCACCAGCAGAGATCAGCCTCTCCTCGGGGGCGAGCAGTACTTC. Translated, it gives CATSRDQPLLGGEQYF.

This clonotype appeared many times. V is TRBV12-3 or TRBV12-4 and J is TRBJ2-3; TRBD2 agrees at 14 bases. V shed 5 bases, J shed 7 bases, and the junction held 5 bases outside the gene matches. The CDR3 sequence is 15 residues long. The CDR3 here is CASSQGTSGGYTQYF. CDR3 in DNA: TGTGCCAGCAGTCAAGGGACTAGCGGGGGATATACGCAGTATTTT.

This chain joins TRBV4-2 and TRBJ2-3, with D tentatively TRBD2 (6 bases). Between the trimmed V and J ends, which lost 0 bases and 1 base, there was a span of 8 bases. This CDR3 is 15 amino acids long. CDR1 is LGHNA and CDR2 is YNFKEQ in the germline V gene. The CDR3 here is CASSQDPGGTDTQYF. For the CDR3, the DNA is TGTGCCAGCAGCCAAGATCCGGGGGGCACAGATACGCAGTATTTT.

This chain links TRBV5-1 with TRBJ1-2; 10 bases map to TRBD1. The J segment lost 6 bases and the V segment lost 5 bases, leaving 10 bases of the junction unmatched. Looked up from germline, CDR1 is SGHRS and CDR2 is YFSETQ. The CDR3 covers 15 residues. CDR3: CASRYWDRGEDGYTF. Here the CDR3 DNA reads TGCGCCAGCAGATACTGGGACAGGGGAGAAGATGGCTACACCTTC.

This clonotype was counted between two and nine times. The V and J genes are TRBV12-3 or TRBV12-4 and TRBJ1-3, with 9 bases lining up with TRBD1. J gave up 3 bases and V 6 bases, and 6 bases lay outside the gene matches. The CDR3 has 15 residues. The CDR3: CASRSGTGLGNTIYF. CDR3 DNA sequence: TGTGCCAGCAGGTCGGGGACAGGGCTTGGAAACACCATATATTTT.

J is TRBJ2-7 and V is TRBV29-1; possibly TRBD1 for D (6 bases). The germline V and J ends were trimmed by 3 bases and 0 bases, with 9 bases remaining between them. The CDR3 spans 13 residues. Germline CDR1 SQVTM, CDR2 ANQGSEA. CDR3 loop: CSVETGPSYEQYF. Written as DNA, the CDR3 is TGCAGCGTTGAGACAGGACCCTCCTACGAGCAGTACTTC.

At least ten counts were recorded for this clonotype. The chain uses TRBV5-1 and TRBJ1-2; TRBD1 might be the D (5 bases). The V and J ends lost 3 bases and 8 bases respectively, with 8 bases between them. The CDR3 is made up of 11 amino acids. The germline V gene has CDR1 SGHRS and CDR2 YFSETQ. For the CDR3, the DNA is TGCGCCAGCAGCTGGCAGGGCGGCTACACCTTC. Its protein product is CASSWQGGYTF.

This clonotype was detected many times. This rearrangement joins TRBV3-1 to TRBJ2-7; 7 nucleotides agree with TRBD2. Germline CDR1 is LGHDT and CDR2 is YNNKEL (reference sequence). With V trimmed by 4 bases and J by 6 bases, 9 bases remained unmatched. The CDR3 extends over 14 amino acids. The CDR3 region has the DNA TGTGCCAGCAGCCCTACGGGGGGTCAGGGCGAGCAGTACTTC. Protein: CASSPTGGQGEQYF.

V usage is TRBV9 and J usage is TRBJ2-1; 14 bases fit TRBD2. The germline CDR1 and CDR2 sequences are SGDLS and YYNGEE. The CDR3 loop spans 15 amino acids. The J segment lost 7 bases and the V segment lost 4 bases, leaving 4 bases of the junction unmatched. The CDR3 spells CASSTTSGRVNEQFF. CDR3 bases: TGTGCCAGCAGCACGACTAGCGGGAGGGTGAATGAGCAGTTCTTC.

This clonotype was counted at least ten times. This sequence joins TRBV6-4 and TRBJ2-1, with 9 bases lining up with TRBD1. V lost 6 bases, J lost 4 bases, and 7 bases stayed unmatched. The V gene's germline CDR1 is MRHNA and CDR2 SNTAGT. CDR3 length: 15 residues. CDR3 in DNA: TGTGCCAGCAGCGCCCTGGGGACAGGGTACAATGAGCAGTTCTTC. Translation: CASSALGTGYNEQFF.

V gene TRBV6-5 combines with J gene TRBJ2-1, with TRBD2 matching over 10 bases. This CDR3 has 18 residues. Germline lookup yields CDR1 MNHEY and CDR2 SVGAGI. V was clipped by 0 bases and J by 9 bases; unmatched bases: 14. The CDR3 sequence is CASSYSSGVAGGYGEQFF. CDR3 DNA sequence: TGTGCCAGCAGTTACTCGAGTGGGGTAGCGGGGGGTTATGGTGAGCAGTTCTTC.

This clonotype was found many times. This rearrangement joins TRBV11-3 to TRBJ2-1; TRBD2 agrees at 14 bases. CDR1 is SGHNT and CDR2 is YENEEA in the germline V gene. Trimming at V came to 9 bases and at J to 10 bases, leaving 5 bases not matched to a gene. The CDR3 is 13 residues long. CDR3 in DNA: TGTGCCAGATCGGGACTAGCGGGAGTAGAGCAGTTCTTC. Encoded protein: CARSGLAGVEQFF.

This clonotype was counted many times. The rearrangement links TRBV7-2 to TRBJ2-3; 8 bases are a match to TRBD1. The CDR3 extends over 13 amino acids. Germline lookup yields CDR1 SGHTA and CDR2 FQGNSA. Unmatched junction bases numbered 1, after V lost 4 bases and J lost 4 bases. CDR3 DNA: TGTGCCAGCAGCTCACAGGGGGCAGATACGCAGTATTTT. This sequence encodes CASSSQGADTQYF. Complete variable domain (other parts from reference TRBV7-2 and TRBJ2-3): GAGVSQSPSNKVTEKGKDVELRCDPISGHTALYWYRQSLGQGLEFLIYFQGNSAPDKSGLPSDRFSAERTGGSVSTLTIQRTQQEDSAVYLCASSSQGADTQYFGPGTRLTVL.

This clonotype was recorded many times. The chain employs TRBV29-1 and TRBJ1-5, with TRBD1 matching over 8 bases. V shed 7 bases and J 4 bases; nucleotides not matched to a gene: 3. This CDR3 contains 12 residues. Germline lookup yields CDR1 SQVTM and CDR2 ANQGSEA. In DNA, the CDR3 is TGCAGCGCAGGGGGCCTAAATCAGCCCCAGCATTTT. Its translation is CSAGGLNQPQHF. The full variable domain, rest sourced from reference TRBV29-1 and TRBJ1-5, is SAVISQKPSRDICQRGTSLTIQCQVDSQVTMMFWYRQQPGQSLTLIATANQGSEATYESGFVIDKFPISRPNLTFSTLTVSNMSPEDSSIYLCSAGGLNQPQHFGDGTRLSIL.

This clonotype has a count of ten or more. The rearrangement uses TRBV7-2 and TRBJ1-5; maybe TRBD1 (5 bases). The V gene lost 5 bases and the J gene lost 6 bases, with 14 bases spanning the gap. The CDR3 is 14 residues long. CDR1 and CDR2 from the germline V gene are SGHTA and FQGNSA. The CDR3 DNA follows: TGTGCCAGCAGCCAGGGCGGGGGGAGTCAGCCCCAGCATTTT. It translates to CASSQGGGSQPQHF.

This clonotype was picked up a small number of times. This chain uses TRBV7-9 with TRBJ1-1; no definite D call. This CDR3 comprises 13 residues. V gave up 3 bases and J gave up 2 bases, with 7 bases separating them. CDR1 is SEHNR and CDR2 is FQNEAQ in the germline V gene (reference sequence). The CDR3 DNA sequence: TGTGCCAGCAGCTTCTCCAGTAACACTGAAGCTTTCTTT. This codes for CASSFSSNTEAFF.

This clonotype was seen at least ten times. This chain uses TRBV9 with TRBJ2-1; TRBD2 aligns across 9 bases. CDR1 is SGDLS and CDR2 is YYNGEE in the germline V gene. The CDR3 is 15 amino acids. V was pared by 4 bases and J by 2 bases, with 4 bases of the junction left unmatched. The CDR3 DNA is TGTGCCAGCAGCCCTAGCGGGGATACCTACAATGAGCAGTTCTTC. The encoded protein is CASSPSGDTYNEQFF.

This clonotype was counted at least ten times. CDR3 DNA: TGTGCCAGCAGGCTCCAGGGGGGAAGCAATCAGCCCCAGCATTTT. This encodes CASRLQGGSNQPQHF. The J gene is TRBJ1-5, the V gene TRBV6-2 or TRBV6-3, with 7 bases identical to TRBD1. V shed 6 bases, J shed 1 base, and the junction held 6 bases outside the gene matches. The CDR3 runs to 15 residues. Germline V gene data show CDR1 as MNHEY and CDR2 as SVGEGT.

This clonotype was seen many times. The genes are TRBV20-1 and TRBJ1-1, with TRBD1 matching 7 bases. J gave up 3 bases and V 8 bases, and 6 bases lay outside the gene matches. The CDR3 is 12 residues long. Germline V CDR1 and CDR2: DFQATT, SNEGSKA (reference sequence). The CDR3 sequence: CSTSTGDTEAFF. Written as DNA, the CDR3 is TGCAGTACGTCAACAGGGGACACTGAAGCTTTCTTT.

This rearrangement joins TRBV7-8 to TRBJ2-2; D is unclear. Per the germline V gene, CDR1 is SGHVS and CDR2 is FQNEAQ. CDR3 length equals 14 residues. Trimming left V 1 base short and J 3 bases short, with 6 bases between. As DNA, the CDR3 is TGTGCCAGCAGCTTAGTTGGATACACCGGGGAGCTGTTTTTT. Residues: CASSLVGYTGELFF.

This clonotype was found a few times. The chain is built from TRBV29-1 and TRBJ2-5; 10 bases map to TRBD2. CDR3 size: 13 residues. The V segment lost 8 bases and the J segment 2 bases; nucleotides outside the gene matches: 5. The germline V gene has CDR1 SQVTM and CDR2 ANQGSEA. For the CDR3, the DNA is TGCAGCATCAGCGGGGGGGTTCAAGAGACCCAGTACTTC. Translating gives CSISGGVQETQYF.

This clonotype showed up many times. The V and J genes are TRBV7-8 and TRBJ1-5; D is unclear. CDR3 size: 13 residues. Trimming took 5 bases from V and 4 from J, leaving 9 bases between them. Germline loops: CDR1 SGHVS, CDR2 FQNEAQ. CDR3 sequence: CASSVSLNQPQHF. The CDR3 DNA reads as TGTGCCAGCAGCGTGTCCCTTAATCAGCCCCAGCATTTT. Full variable domain (outside the CDR3, taken from reference TRBV7-8 and TRBJ1-5): GAGVSQSPRYKVAKRGQDVALRCDPISGHVSLFWYQQALGQGPEFLTYFQNEAQLDKSGLPSDRFFAERPEGSVSTLKIQRTQQEDSAVYLCASSVSLNQPQHFGDGTRLSIL.

Many counts were recorded for this clonotype. The V call is TRBV6-5, the J call TRBJ2-1; perhaps TRBD2 as D (6 bases). The CDR3 extends over 12 amino acids. Germline loops: CDR1 MNHEY, CDR2 SVGAGI. V lost 3 bases, J lost 10 bases, and 10 bases lay in between. The CDR3 coding sequence is TGTGCCAGCAGTTATGGGACTGGAGAGCAGTTCTTC. Encoded protein: CASSYGTGEQFF.

There are a few counts of this clonotype. The chain combines TRBV6-6 with TRBJ1-5, with 9 nucleotides matching TRBD1. Germline V gives CDR1 MNHNY, CDR2 SVGAGI (reference sequence). Germline trimming cut 6 bases from V and 6 bases from J; bases unmatched to any gene: 6. The CDR3 is 14 residues long. CDR3 DNA sequence: TGTGCCAGCAGGCCCGGGACAGGGATTCAGCCCCAGCATTTT. Translation: CASRPGTGIQPQHF.

This clonotype was seen at least ten times. The V and J genes are TRBV12-5 and TRBJ2-7; 7 nucleotides line up with TRBD1. Trimming removed 3 bases from V and 3 bases from J; junction bases left unmatched: 8. The length of the CDR3 is 15 residues. Per the germline V gene, CDR1 is LGHNT and CDR2 is FRNRAP. The CDR3 loop reads CASGFRGTGDYEQYF. In DNA, the CDR3 is TGTGCTAGTGGTTTCCGCGGAACAGGGGACTACGAGCAGTACTTC.